Described below is a single T cell receptor beta chain sequence and its context. There is no known antigen for this receptor. No base quality information exists; no much larger clone differs at one position. The sample is drawn from a study of CD8 T cells in ankylosing spondylitis (dated by TCRdb to 2016 to 2017). Study-wide context: T cell receptor beta repertoires were profiled in healthy donors and ankylosing spondylitis patients so that disease-linked TCR variants could be found. The full study cohort comprised around 23 ankylosing spondylitis patients and about a hundred healthy donors. Peripheral blood was sampled, and synovial fluid was also collected from ankylosing spondylitis patients. The paper as a whole reports these results and caveats: A TCR beta motif made up of several highly homologous amino acid variants appeared to be characteristic of blood from ankylosing spondylitis patients. The disease-linked clones were reported to be significantly enriched in matched synovial fluid samples from ankylosing spondylitis patients. Some motif variants had previously been reported in the synovial fluid and blood of reactive arthritis patients, which suggests shared mechanisms of disease initiation. In peripheral blood, the disease-linked clones were found at relatively low frequencies and had a CD8+ phenotype.

The instrument given in TCRdb is Illumina HiSeq 2500. Quantitative 5'-RACE with molecular barcodes was used to prepare TCR beta libraries. Per the authors' processing: A new computational method based on a probabilistic model of VDJ rearrangement was used to identify disease-linked TCR variants. Starting from the raw public reads, TCRdb applied fastp trimming at Q25, assembled clones with MiXCR and retained in-frame beta chains. Records with the same CDR3 protein are collapsed into one entry carrying the most frequent genes and DNA. Clone size and V and J calls follow TCRdb, not the original study. The sample contains about 540,000 distinct CDR3 sequences, roughly 12% of them found a single time. Together, the top ten hold under 7.5% of the sample. Taken from the germline V gene, the CDR1 and CDR2 loops are SGHRS and YFSETQ. CDR3 length: 15 amino acids, cysteine to phenylalanine. CDR3 DNA is the only sequence kept; it has 45 bases, read in frame from the first base. V and J lose 3 bases and 1 base, and a span of 10 bases separates them.

Recombination connected TRBV5-1 to TRBJ1-4; the D gene cannot be resolved reliably. Specimen: blood, either unsorted or a sorted T cell fraction (not recorded which). The source is a male donor with ankylosing spondylitis. In nucleotides, the sequence is TGCGCCAGCAGCTCCGGACTGCTAACTAATGAAAAACTGTTTTTT. It encodes CASSSGLLTNEKLFF.